These T cell receptor beta chains were read from a single sample in a study of breast tumors, draining lymph nodes, adjacent tissues. From the multiplex PCR reads, TCRdb called clonotypes with MiXCR, one entry per CDR3 protein. Of 290,000 or so distinct CDR3 sequences listed, around 31% are singletons. The sample consisted of axillary lymph node tissue. The receptors stem from a female donor with breast cancer. Some clones in this sample may be carry-over from other donors' samples. Both conserved end residues are part of each CDR3. A D gene is named only where the DNA matches it firmly. Clone size, where shown, is once, few, many, or a class for clones that have expanded.

TRBV10-3	many	TRBJ1-6	.	16	TGTGCCATCAGTGAGCCCCCCCACAACTATAATTCACCCCTCCACTTT	CAISEPPHNYNSPLHF
TRBV5-6	many	TRBJ2-7	.	14	TGTGCCAGCAGCTTGGTCCAGCGGTCCTACGAGCAGTACTTC	CASSLVQRSYEQYF
TRBV27	few	TRBJ2-7	.	13	TGTGCCAGCAGTACCCCGCTGAGGGGTCTTGAGTACTTC	CASSTPLRGLEYF
TRBV7-2	many	TRBJ1-2	.	15	TGTGCCAGCAGCACCCAGGTTGGCCTTAGCTATGGCTACACCTTC	CASSTQVGLSYGYTF
TRBV10-2	many	TRBJ2-5	.	12	TGCGCCAGCAGTGGGGGGAGAGAGACCCAGTACTTC	CASSGGRETQYF
TRBV10-2	.	TRBJ2-5	TRBD2	15	TGCGCCAGCAGTTCTTGGACTAGTTGGCAAGAGACCCAGTACTTC	CASSSWTSWQETQYF
TRBV7-9	many	TRBJ2-5	TRBD2	15	TGTGCCAGCAGCTTACGGCTAGCGGAGTTAGAGACCCAGTACTTC	CASSLRLAELETQYF
TRBV20-1	.	TRBJ2-5	.	15	TGCAGTGCTAGAGTAGTGGGATTCCCCCAAGAGACCCTGTACTTC	CSARVVGFPQETLYF
TRBV30	.	TRBJ2-6	.	16	TGTGCCTGGAGTGTACAGGGTCGTTCTGGGGCCAACGTCCTGACTTTC	CAWSVQGRSGANVLTF
TRBV20-1	many	TRBJ2-3	TRBD2	17	TGCAGTGCTAGTTTGGCGGGAGGAACCCTAGGGACAGATACGCAGTATTTT	CSASLAGGTLGTDTQYF
TRBV7-9	many	TRBJ2-2	TRBD2	15	TGTGCCAGCAGCGCAGCGGGAGGCGGCACCGGGGAGCTGTTTTTT	CASSAAGGGTGELFF
TRBV2	many	TRBJ2-5	TRBD2	12	TGTGCCAGCTACGGGGGAGGGGAGACCCAGTACTTC	CASYGGGETQYF
TRBV30	once	TRBJ2-1	.	16	TGTGCCTGGAGTAGTTCCCGGACTTCGAACATCAATGAGCAGTTCTTC	CAWSSSRTSNINEQFF
TRBV5-1	many	TRBJ2-1	.	13	TGCGCCAGCAGCCCCGGGAATAACAATGAGCAGTTCTTC	CASSPGNNNEQFF
TRBV7-2	.	TRBJ2-6	TRBD2	20	TGTGCCAGCAGCTTAGGGACCGGGACTAGCTTCTTCTCTGGGGCCAACGTCCTGACTTTC	CASSLGTGTSFFSGANVLTF
TRBV20-1	many	TRBJ2-7	TRBD2	16	TGCAGTGCTAGAGATGGCTCCCGACTAGCTTCGAGCGAGCAGTACTTC	CSARDGSRLASSEQYF
TRBV11-2	many	TRBJ2-2	TRBD2	16	TGTGCCAGCAGCCTAAGACTAGCGGGCAACACCGGGGAGCTGTTTTTT	CASSLRLAGNTGELFF
TRBV15	.	TRBJ2-2	TRBD2	16	TGTGCCACCAGCAGGGACCTAGCGGGGAACATCGGGGAGCTGTTTTTT	CATSRDLAGNIGELFF
TRBV6-5	.	TRBJ2-1	TRBD2	17	TGTGCCAGCAGTCACTCAGGACTAGCGGGACTATACAATGAGCAGTTCTTC	CASSHSGLAGLYNEQFF
TRBV3-1	many	TRBJ2-7	.	15	TGTGCCAGCAGTCAAGACAGTACCTTCTCCTACGAGCAGTACTTC	CASSQDSTFSYEQYF
TRBV7-9	.	TRBJ2-7	TRBD2	14	TGTGCCAGCAGCCCGACTAGCGGGAACTATGAGCAGTACTTC	CASSPTSGNYEQYF
TRBV6-5	.	TRBJ2-7	TRBD1	16	TGTGCCAGCAGTTGCCTCGTAGGGACAGTTCCCTACGAGCAGTACTTC	CASSCLVGTVPYEQYF
TRBV2	many	TRBJ1-6	.	15	TGTGCCAGCAGTGAAATGGCAGTAATAAATTCACCCCTCCACTTT	CASSEMAVINSPLHF
TRBV20-1	many	TRBJ2-7	TRBD2	15	TGCAGTGCTATCCCCGTTGCGGGAGGGCTTTACGAGCAGTACTTC	CSAIPVAGGLYEQYF
TRBV11-2	.	TRBJ2-7	.	15	TGTGCCAGCAGCCAAGGCCAGCCGTGCTCCTACGAGCAGTACTTC	CASSQGQPCSYEQYF
TRBV10-3	many	TRBJ2-7	.	12	TGTGCCACAAGACAGATACCGGACGAGCAGTACTTC	CATRQIPDEQYF